These T cell receptor beta chains were read from a single sample in a study of CD8 T cells in Susac syndrome. TCRdb analysed the immunoSEQ multiplex PCR reads with MiXCR anew, one entry per CDR3 protein. The data show roughly 80,000 distinct CDR3 sequences, roughly 94% seen once. Sequenced input: CD8+ T cells from PBMCs. All receptors derive from a human donor with Susac syndrome. Each CDR3 is given with its conserved first and last residue. D genes are given only for firm matches.

>TRBV15|TRBJ2-2|NA
TGTGCCACCAGCCAGGACACGGAGACCGGGGAGCTGTTTTTT
CATSQDTETGELFF
>TRBV7-7|TRBJ2-5|TRBD2
TGTGCCAGCAGCTTGAGACTAGCGGGACAAGAGACCCAGTACTTC
CASSLRLAGQETQYF
>TRBV10-3|TRBJ2-5|NA
TGTGCCATCGGGGGGGCAGCGTTGGGAGAGACCCAGTACTTC
CAIGGAALGETQYF
>TRBV13|TRBJ2-7|NA
TGTGCCAGCAGCTTAAGTTCAGGTTACTACGAGCAGTACTTC
CASSLSSGYYEQYF
>TRBV5-1|TRBJ2-7|TRBD1
TGCGCCAGCAGGATCCGGGACAGCGACTACGAGCAGTACTTC
CASRIRDSDYEQYF
>TRBV20-1|TRBJ2-7|NA
TGCAGTGCTAGAGCCCGGGGGAGGGGGGACGAGCAGTACTTC
CSARARGRGDEQYF
>TRBV10-3|TRBJ2-1|NA
TGTGCCATCAGTGAGTCGATGGCGTCGGACTACAATGAGCAGTTCTTC
CAISESMASDYNEQFF
>TRBV27|TRBJ2-1|NA
TGTGCCAGCTCCGCGCCGGGCTCCTACAATGAGCAGTTCTTC
CASSAPGSYNEQFF
>TRBV4-3|TRBJ2-3|NA
TGCGCCAGCAGCCAAGTGGGGCGTCCCGCAGATACGCAGTATTTT
CASSQVGRPADTQYF
>TRBV2|TRBJ2-3|NA
TGTGCCAGCAGTGAAGCGGTACTTAGCACAGATACGCAGTATTTT
CASSEAVLSTDTQYF